This T cell receptor (beta chain) was recorded in a study of blood T cells in healthy people across ages. For the second PCR, which ran for roughly 7 to 11 cycles, a sample-barcoded 5' primer and a J-beta primer mix were used. The template-switch adaptor, which had 12 random nucleotides, put a tag on each cDNA molecule. One entry per CDR3 protein results from TCRdb running MiXCR on the 5' RACE reads. The sample lists 650,000 to 700,000 distinct CDR3 sequences; roughly 32% were seen once. Study-wide findings and caveats: Measured against age, TCR beta diversity per million T cells decreased in a roughly linear manner. More naive CD4+ cells and higher diversity were found in long-lived than in aged donors.

Germline V gene sequence: CDR1 SGHRS, CDR2 YFSETQ. V lost 0 bases to trimming and J lost 11 bases, with 14 bases between them. The CDR3 has 13 amino acids. This clonotype was detected many times. Its antigen remains unidentified. Possible read error: a much larger clone is one base away. Source material: blood. The chain links TRBV5-1 to TRBJ2-5, with D perhaps TRBD1 (5 bases). This TCR was recovered from an elderly woman in good health. The CDR3 spells CASSLGQNNEQYF. CDR3 DNA: TGCGCCAGCAGCTTGGGACAGAACAATGAGCAGTACTTC.